The source of this T cell receptor beta chain is a study of cytomegalovirus exposure and HLA in healthy donors. On the study more broadly: Among roughly 180 million T cells, an earlier analysis found approximately 110 million unique TCR beta sequences.

With 60 Vbeta and 13 Jbeta primers, the PCR was carried out. Measured with immunoSEQ multiplex PCR; TCRdb has only the in-frame clones, and not every one. This repertoire comprises over 100,000 clones; its ten largest clones make up 6.5% to 7%. In regard to this clone: Antigen unknown.

The study's findings and limits: An analysis that was carried out later associated 15,000 to 20,000 TCR beta sequences with HLA alleles at 0.05 false discovery rate. It was only CMV serostatus that was available as immune exposure information.

V shed 5 bases and J 4 bases; nucleotides not matched to a gene: 8. The CDR3 sequence is 17 residues long. Germline CDR1 is SGHTA and CDR2 is FQGNSA. This receptor was obtained from a man aged 35-49 years in good health and CMV-seropositive. Sequencing was done on a sample of PBMCs. This chain links TRBV7-2 with TRBJ2-3; 14 bases agree with TRBD2. DNA of the CDR3: TGTGCCAGCAGCCTAGGGACTAGCGGGAGAGGTGCAGATACGCAGTATTTT. Its translation is CASSLGTSGRGADTQYF.